Below, 23 T cell receptor beta chains from the same sample are listed, as sequenced in a study of blood T cell repertoires in COVID-19. The data were produced by immunoSEQ multiplex PCR, yet TCRdb's version contains in-frame clones alone and is incomplete. The sample consists of 50,000 or so clones, 86% of them appearing once. Source material: peripheral blood. The receptors derive from a woman between 55 and 75 years old with acute or convalescent COVID-19.

The chain carries TRBV25-1 and TRBJ1-5, with D hard to call. The CDR3 runs to 14 residues. The germline V gene encodes CDR1 MGHDK and CDR2 SYGVNS. V shed 3 bases and J shed 0 bases, with 6 bases lying between them. The CDR3 loop is CASSDRSSNQPQHF. CDR3 sequence (DNA): TGTGCCAGCAGTGATAGGAGTAGCAATCAGCCCCAGCATTTT.

The chain has TRBV27 and TRBJ2-7, with 9 bases lining up with TRBD1. V lost 3 bases, J lost 4 bases, and 7 bases stayed unmatched. Germline lookup yields CDR1 MNHEY and CDR2 SMNVEV (reference sequence). This CDR3 has 15 residues. CDR3 sequence reads: CASSFGDRARYEQYF. The CDR3 nucleotides read TGTGCCAGCAGTTTTGGGGACAGGGCAAGGTACGAGCAGTACTTC.

The J gene is TRBJ2-1, the V gene TRBV19; tentatively, D is TRBD2 (6 bases). There are 12 residues in the CDR3. Germline assignment: CDR1 LNHDA and CDR2 SQIVND (reference sequence). V was cut by 5 bases and J by 8 bases, with 10 bases left in between. CDR3 in DNA: TGTGCCAGTAGTCCACTAGCAGATGAGCAGTTCTTC. Its protein product is CASSPLADEQFF.

The chain joins TRBV5-1 to TRBJ2-2; possible D gene TRBD1, 6 bases. The CDR3 extends over 12 amino acids. The V end lost 5 bases, the J end lost 6 bases, and 8 bases lay between the germline ends. From germline, CDR1 is SGHRS and CDR2 YFSETQ. The CDR3 coding sequence is TGCGCCAGCAGAACAGGGTCCGGGGAGCTGTTTTTT. It encodes CASRTGSGELFF.

This clone was detected only once. This chain uses TRBV19 with TRBJ2-2, with TRBD1 identical over 8 bases. The CDR3 has 15 residues. V lost 9 bases to trimming and J lost 0 bases; unmatched junction nucleotides: 6. The germline CDR1 and CDR2 sequences are LNHDA and SQIVND (reference sequence). The CDR3 is CASNRGQANTGELFF. The CDR3 DNA reads TGTGCCAGCAACCGGGGACAGGCGAACACCGGGGAGCTGTTTTTT.

The chain joins TRBV18 to TRBJ2-3, with D unresolved. Germline lookup yields CDR1 KGHSH and CDR2 LQKENI. V was shortened by 4 bases and J by 0 bases, with 14 bases between the two germline ends. The CDR3 runs to 16 residues. CDR3 nucleotides: TGTGCCAGCTCACTCCGCGAGCTTGCTAGCACAGATACGCAGTATTTT. The encoded protein is CASSLRELASTDTQYF.

The gene calls are TRBV9 and TRBJ2-1; TRBD2 matches 14 bases. The CDR3 totals 15 residues. The V gene's germline CDR1 is SGDLS and CDR2 YYNGEE. Germline trimming cut 4 bases from V and 10 bases from J; bases unmatched to any gene: 7. CDR3 amino acids: CASSKTSGRGQEQFF. CDR3 in DNA: TGTGCCAGCAGCAAGACTAGCGGGAGGGGACAGGAGCAGTTCTTC.

This chain connects TRBV7-8 to TRBJ2-7; 13 bases agree with TRBD2. This CDR3 comprises 16 residues. V was clipped by 3 bases and J by 2 bases; unmatched bases: 4. Germline assignment: CDR1 SGHVS and CDR2 FQNEAQ. CDR3 nucleotides: TGTGCCAGCAGCTTTCCGACTAGCGGGAGGACCTACGAGCAGTACTTC. It is translated as CASSFPTSGRTYEQYF.

V gene TRBV7-3 combines with J gene TRBJ1-2; D gene unclear. The V end was cut by 2 bases, the J end by 0 bases, with 13 bases between. There are 16 residues in the CDR3. Germline CDR1 is SGHTA and CDR2 is FQGTGA. This CDR3 is CASSLEAGTTNYGYTF. The CDR3 nucleotides read TGTGCCAGCAGCTTAGAGGCCGGCACTACTAACTATGGCTACACCTTC.

The rearrangement links TRBV5-1 to TRBJ2-7, with a weak D call TRBD2 (6 bases). The germline gives CDR1 SGHRS, CDR2 YFSETQ. The CDR3 contains 15 residues. The V and J ends lost 5 bases and 3 bases respectively, with 18 bases between them. The CDR3 protein is CASRGLSGANYEQYF. Written as DNA, the CDR3 is TGCGCCAGCAGGGGACTGTCGGGAGCGAACTACGAGCAGTACTTC.

This clone appeared once. V is TRBV5-1 and J is TRBJ1-4; D gene unclear. The CDR3 runs to 16 residues. The germline V gene encodes CDR1 SGHRS and CDR2 YFSETQ. Deletions cut 1 base from V and 0 bases from J, with 10 bases between. Here the CDR3 reads CASSLFFAATNEKLFF. In nucleotides, the CDR3 is TGCGCCAGCAGCTTGTTTTTCGCAGCAACTAATGAAAAACTGTTTTTT.

This clone was counted between two and nine times. The chain has TRBV4-2 and TRBJ1-4; D uncertain. Germline-derived CDR1 and CDR2 are LGHNA and YNFKEQ. This CDR3 has 17 amino acids. Trimming removed 0 bases at V and 5 bases at J, with 16 bases between. CDR3 in amino acids: CASSQEVPKEGNEKLFF. CDR3 DNA sequence: TGTGCCAGCAGCCAAGAGGTCCCGAAGGAGGGCAATGAAAAACTGTTTTTT.

J is TRBJ1-1 and V is TRBV6-5; 12 positions match TRBD1. The CDR3 covers 13 residues. V lost 8 bases, J lost 7 bases, and 5 bases stayed unmatched. Germline assignment: CDR1 MNHEY and CDR2 SVGAGI. The CDR3 loop is CASFRDRGLEAFF. DNA of the CDR3: TGTGCCAGCTTCCGGGACAGGGGGCTTGAAGCTTTCTTT.

This rearrangement joins TRBV27 to TRBJ1-1, with D unresolved. Trimming shortened V by 2 bases and J by 0 bases, and 7 bases separated the two germline ends. The CDR3 has 14 amino acids. Germline lookup yields CDR1 MNHEY and CDR2 SMNVEV (reference sequence). The CDR3 is CASSLGKMNTEAFF. CDR3 DNA sequence: TGTGCCAGCAGTTTAGGCAAAATGAACACTGAAGCTTTCTTT.

The chain is built from TRBV20-1 and TRBJ1-4; perhaps TRBD1 as D (5 bases). The CDR3 loop spans 15 amino acids. V was shortened by 3 bases and J by 12 bases, with 23 bases between the two germline ends. Germline V lookup: CDR1 DFQATT, CDR2 SNEGSKA (reference sequence). As DNA, the CDR3 is TGCAGTGCTAGTTCAAGGGGCCAAACTACAAGTCAACTGTTTTTT. It specifies CSASSRGQTTSQLFF.

This CDR3 is CASSVTGWNSPLHF. In DNA form, the CDR3 reads TGTGCCAGCAGTGTAACAGGGTGGAATTCACCCCTCCACTTT. This rearrangement joins TRBV2 to TRBJ1-6, with a weak D call TRBD1 (6 bases). Germline CDR1 and CDR2: SNHLY and FYNNEI. V gave up 4 bases and J gave up 7 bases, with 11 bases separating them. This CDR3 contains 14 residues.

As to this clone: One junction end disagrees with the germline gene, perhaps due to a read error. The rearrangement joins TRBV9 to TRBJ1-5; 8 bases agree with TRBD1. Looked up from germline, CDR1 is SGDLS and CDR2 is YYNGEE. The CDR3 covers 15 residues. The CDR3 region is CVSSVADRADQPQHF. The CDR3 nucleotides read TGTGTCAGCAGCGTAGCGGACAGGGCGGATCAGCCCCAGCATTTT.

This clone has more than one count but fewer than ten. The V gene is TRBV5-1, the J gene TRBJ1-4; no definite D call. The CDR3 totals 15 residues. Germline V lookup: CDR1 SGHRS, CDR2 YFSETQ. With 4 bases removed from V and 7 bases from J, the gap between germline ends came to 17 bases. This CDR3 is CASSEKAGYGEKLFF. The CDR3 nucleotides are TGCGCCAGCAGCGAAAAGGCAGGCTACGGTGAAAAACTGTTTTTT.

J is TRBJ1-2 and V is TRBV30; weak D call: TRBD1 (6 bases). This CDR3 has 13 amino acids. Germline V CDR1 and CDR2: GTSNPN, SVGIG (reference sequence). V was trimmed by 0 bases and J by 8 bases, leaving 13 bases between them. For the CDR3, the DNA is TGTGCCTGGAGTGTATCACAGGGTCTCGGCTACACCTTC. It specifies CAWSVSQGLGYTF. Full variable domain (rest looked up from reference TRBV30 and TRBJ1-2): SQTIHQWPATLVQPVGSPLSLECTVEGTSNPNLYWYRQAAGRGLQLLFYSVGIGQISSEVPQNLSASRPQDRQFILSSKKLLLSDSGFYLCAWSVSQGLGYTFGSGTRLTVV.

CDR3 nucleotides: TGTGCCAGCAGCGTATCCGGACAGGGGCTTGGCGAGCAGTACTTC. This encodes CASSVSGQGLGEQYF. The genes are TRBV9 and TRBJ2-7; 9 positions match TRBD1. The germline V gene has CDR1 SGDLS and CDR2 YYNGEE. With 1 base clipped from V and 6 bases from J, the junction kept 8 bases outside the gene matches. CDR3 length: 15 residues.

The J gene is TRBJ2-5, the V gene TRBV25-1; 8 bases match TRBD1. The V gene's germline CDR1 is MGHDK and CDR2 SYGVNS. The trim removed 4 bases at V and 6 bases at J, leaving 10 bases unmatched. This CDR3 spans 15 amino acids. The DNA for the CDR3 is TGTGCCAGCAGTGTTGCCGGGACAGGAGGACAGACCCAGTACTTC. Translated, it gives CASSVAGTGGQTQYF.

The chain links TRBV4-2 to TRBJ1-1, with D possibly TRBD1 on 6 matching bases. Germline V gene data show CDR1 as LGHNA and CDR2 as YNFKEQ. V was shortened by 1 base and J by 3 bases, with 12 bases between the two germline ends. This CDR3 is built from 15 residues. In DNA, the CDR3 is TGTGCCAGCAGCCAAGTGGAAAGGGGGTACACTGAAGCTTTCTTT. Encoded protein: CASSQVERGYTEAFF.

This sequence joins TRBV2 and TRBJ1-4; maybe TRBD1 (6 bases). Looked up from germline, CDR1 is SNHLY and CDR2 is FYNNEI. This CDR3 is built from 16 residues. V was clipped by 6 bases and J by 3 bases, with 17 bases between them. The chain's CDR3 is CASSPIRTVSNEKLFF. CDR3 DNA sequence: TGTGCCAGCAGCCCCATCCGGACAGTTTCTAATGAAAAACTGTTTTTT.